The 4 T cell receptor beta chains below come from one sample, sequenced in a study of T cells in Graves' hyperthyroidism and ophthalmopathy. TCR beta CDR3 regions were amplified from RNA. Initially, a first-round RT-PCR of the TCR CDR3 employed the HTBI primer set. One entry per CDR3 protein, called by TCRdb with MiXCR from the multiplex PCR reads. Found here are about 360,000 distinct CDR3 sequences, approximately 15% of them singletons; the top ten hold around a quarter. The sample comprised blood. The source is a woman aged 18 to 35 with Graves' hyperthyroidism that later progressed to Graves' ophthalmopathy.

This clonotype was counted at least ten times. This rearrangement joins TRBV6-1 to TRBJ2-7, with TRBD2 as a possible D gene (6 bases). This CDR3 region has 13 residues. The V end lost 3 bases, the J end lost 6 bases, and 12 bases lay between the germline ends. Germline loops: CDR1 MNHNS, CDR2 SASEGT. The chain's CDR3 is CASSDSGVGEQYF. The CDR3 DNA reads TGTGCCAGCAGTGATTCGGGGGTCGGCGAGCAGTACTTC.

This clonotype was picked up many times. This chain uses TRBV11-3 with TRBJ2-1; D not resolved. The CDR3 has 11 amino acids. Germline V lookup: CDR1 SGHNT, CDR2 YENEEA. Trimming removed 5 bases at V and 5 bases at J, with 4 bases between. The CDR3 region has the DNA TGTGCCAGCAGCAAAAACAATGAGCAGTTCTTC. This codes for CASSKNNEQFF. The variable domain in full, completed from reference TRBV11-3 and TRBJ2-1, reads EAGVVQSPRYKIIEKKQPVAFWCNPISGHNTLYWYLQNLGQGPELLIRYENEEAVDDSQLPKDRFSAERLKGVDSTLKIQPAELGDSAVYLCASSKNNEQFFGPGTRLTVL.

With regard to this clonotype: With a much larger clone just one base away, this may be a read error. This chain connects TRBV7-9 to TRBJ1-2; 8 nucleotides line up with TRBD1. The CDR3 has 13 amino acids. J was trimmed by 7 bases and V by 0 bases; bases with no gene match: 1. Germline loops: CDR1 SEHNR, CDR2 FQNEAQ (reference sequence). In DNA, the CDR3 is TGTGCCAGCAGCTTAGCAACAGGGGGTGGCTACACCTTC. Protein: CASSLATGGGYTF.

This clonotype occurred once. The V call is TRBV7-3, the J call TRBJ2-5; D not certain. Germline CDR1 and CDR2: SGHTA and FQGTGA. This CDR3 is 16 amino acids long. V lost 3 bases, J lost 0 bases, and 14 bases lay in between. The CDR3 protein is CASSLVGGLYQETQYF. In DNA, the CDR3 is TGTGCCAGCAGCTTGGTTGGCGGCCTTTACCAAGAGACCCAGTACTTC.